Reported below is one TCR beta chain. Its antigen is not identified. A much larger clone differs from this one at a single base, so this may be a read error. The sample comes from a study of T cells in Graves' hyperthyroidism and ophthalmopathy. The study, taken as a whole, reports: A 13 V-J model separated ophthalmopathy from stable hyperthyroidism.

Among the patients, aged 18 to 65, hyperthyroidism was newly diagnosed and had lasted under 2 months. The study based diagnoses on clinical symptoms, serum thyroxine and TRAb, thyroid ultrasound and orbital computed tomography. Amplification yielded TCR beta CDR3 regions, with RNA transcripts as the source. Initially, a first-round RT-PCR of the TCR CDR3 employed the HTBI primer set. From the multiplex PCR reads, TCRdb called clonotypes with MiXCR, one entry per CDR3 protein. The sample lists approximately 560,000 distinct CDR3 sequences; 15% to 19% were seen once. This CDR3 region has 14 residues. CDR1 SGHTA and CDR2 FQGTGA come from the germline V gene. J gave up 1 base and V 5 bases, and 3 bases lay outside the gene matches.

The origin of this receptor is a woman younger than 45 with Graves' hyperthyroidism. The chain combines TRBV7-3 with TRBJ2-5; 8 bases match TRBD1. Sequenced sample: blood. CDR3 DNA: TGTGCCAGCAGCACCGACAGGGGCCAAGAGACCCAGTACTTC. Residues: CASSTDRGQETQYF.